Listed below are T cell receptor beta chains from one sample, sequenced in a study of T cell repertoires in cytomegalovirus infection. TCRdb ran MiXCR on the reads and lists one entry per CDR3 protein. The sample lists some 220,000 distinct CDR3 sequences, around 12% seen once, with 1.5% to 2% in the top ten. The sample comprised PBMCs. These receptors were obtained from a human donor in good health (CMV status not recorded). Some clones in this sample may be carry-over from other donors' samples. Both conserved end residues are part of each CDR3. A D gene is named only where the DNA matches it firmly. Size is omitted from some rows. Given values are once, few, many or a class for expanded clones.

DNA: TGTGCCAGCGCCTTCACGACAACCTGGTACGAGCAGTACTTC
CDR3: CASAFTTTWYEQYF
D: -
V: TRBV28
size: few
J: TRBJ2-7

DNA: TGCAGTGCTAGAGTCCCCGGGAGGGCCACAGATACGCAGTATTTT
CDR3: CSARVPGRATDTQYF
D: TRBD2
V: TRBV20-1
size: -
J: TRBJ2-3

DNA: TGTGCCAGCAGTCCACCGGGACTAGGGGCCTACGAGCAGTACTTC
CDR3: CASSPPGLGAYEQYF
D: TRBD2
V: TRBV28
size: -
J: TRBJ2-7

DNA: TGTGCCAGCAGCTCACAGGGGCCGGGCACTGAAGCTTTCTTT
CDR3: CASSSQGPGTEAFF
D: TRBD1
V: TRBV7-2
size: many
J: TRBJ1-1

DNA: TGTGCCAGCAGCCTTTTACACAATGAGCAGTTCTTC
CDR3: CASSLLHNEQFF
D: -
V: TRBV27
size: few
J: TRBJ2-1

DNA: TGTGCCAGCAGTTTGAGTCGGGACCAGTACTTC
CDR3: CASSLSRDQYF
D: -
V: TRBV12-3/TRBV12-4
size: many
J: TRBJ2-5

DNA: TGTGCCAGCAGTTATACGGGAGAACGAAACACCATATATTTT
CDR3: CASSYTGERNTIYF
D: -
V: TRBV6-2/TRBV6-3
size: few
J: TRBJ1-3

DNA: TGCGCCAGCAGCCAAGAAGTAACTTCCCGTGGGGAGCTGTTTTTT
CDR3: CASSQEVTSRGELFF
D: -
V: TRBV4-3
size: -
J: TRBJ2-2

DNA: TGTGCCAGCAGCCAATCAAACAGGCCAAGCTCCTACGAGCAGTACTTC
CDR3: CASSQSNRPSSYEQYF
D: -
V: TRBV16
size: few
J: TRBJ2-7

DNA: TGTGCCAGCAGCCCCGAATACTTC
CDR3: CASSPEYF
D: -
V: TRBV7-8
size: -
J: TRBJ2-5

DNA: TGTGCCAGCAGTGGGACCGCTAATTCACCCCTCCACTTT
CDR3: CASSGTANSPLHF
D: -
V: TRBV12-3/TRBV12-4
size: many
J: TRBJ1-6

DNA: TGTGCCAGCCGCCGGGACAGGGACAATCAGCCCCAGCATTTT
CDR3: CASRRDRDNQPQHF
D: TRBD1
V: TRBV6-1
size: few
J: TRBJ1-5

DNA: TGCGCCAGCAGCCAAGACGGCGGGAGGGCGGAAGAGACCCAGTACTTC
CDR3: CASSQDGGRAEETQYF
D: TRBD2
V: TRBV4-3
size: many
J: TRBJ2-5

DNA: TGCAGCGTTCGGACAGCGTCGAACACTGAAGCTTTCTTT
CDR3: CSVRTASNTEAFF
D: -
V: TRBV29-1
size: -
J: TRBJ1-1

DNA: TGCAGCGTTGGGGAAGGATGGTATGGGGCTTTCTTT
CDR3: CSVGEGWYGAFF
D: -
V: TRBV29-1
size: -
J: TRBJ1-1

DNA: TGTGCCAGCAGCTTAGCGGCGGGGCGAGGCACTGAAGCTTTCTTT
CDR3: CASSLAAGRGTEAFF
D: -
V: TRBV7-9
size: -
J: TRBJ1-1

DNA: TGTGCCAGCAGCTTAATGACACCCCAAGAGACCCAGTACTTC
CDR3: CASSLMTPQETQYF
D: -
V: TRBV7-2
size: many
J: TRBJ2-5

DNA: TGCAGCGCTCGATCAAACACCGGGGAGCTGTTTTTT
CDR3: CSARSNTGELFF
D: -
V: TRBV29-1
size: many
J: TRBJ2-2

DNA: TGTGCCAGCAGCTTAGACCCGAACACTGAAGCTTTCTTT
CDR3: CASSLDPNTEAFF
D: -
V: TRBV7-2
size: many
J: TRBJ1-1

DNA: TGTGCCAGCAGCTTAGCGGGACTAGCGGACAATGAGCAGTTCTTC
CDR3: CASSLAGLADNEQFF
D: TRBD2
V: TRBV7-2
size: many
J: TRBJ2-1

DNA: TGTGCCAGCAGCCCCGGGACAGGACAAACGAACACCGGGGAGCTGTTTTTT
CDR3: CASSPGTGQTNTGELFF
D: TRBD1
V: TRBV6-2/TRBV6-3
size: -
J: TRBJ2-2

DNA: TGTGCCAGCAGTCAGGGTAGTCATCAGCCCCAGCATTTT
CDR3: CASSQGSHQPQHF
D: -
V: TRBV6-5
size: few
J: TRBJ1-5

DNA: TGTGCCAGCAGCTTACGCGGACAGGGGGGAAGTACTAATGAAAAACTGTTTTTT
CDR3: CASSLRGQGGSTNEKLFF
D: TRBD1
V: TRBV13
size: -
J: TRBJ1-4

DNA: TGTGCCAGCAGGGAATCTAGCGGGAGGGCCAGGAAGTTCTTC
CDR3: CASRESSGRARKFF
D: TRBD2
V: TRBV6-2/TRBV6-3
size: many
J: TRBJ2-1

DNA: TGTGCCAGCAGCTTGTGGGGGGGGGCGGGCACAGATACGCAGTATTTT
CDR3: CASSLWGGAGTDTQYF
D: -
V: TRBV7-2
size: many
J: TRBJ2-3

DNA: TGTGCCAGTAGTATGGGGCAGGGTTTCTACAATGAGCAGTTCTTC
CDR3: CASSMGQGFYNEQFF
D: -
V: TRBV19
size: -
J: TRBJ2-1

DNA: TGTGCCAGCAGTGCAGACAGGGGTGAAAAACTGTTTTTT
CDR3: CASSADRGEKLFF
D: TRBD1
V: TRBV7-2
size: many
J: TRBJ1-4

DNA: TGTGCCAGCAGCTTGTGGACTAGCAACACCGGGGAGCTGTTTTTT
CDR3: CASSLWTSNTGELFF
D: TRBD2
V: TRBV5-4
size: many
J: TRBJ2-2

DNA: TGTGCCAGCAGTCACCGGGACAGGGGGCGAGAGACCCAGTACTTC
CDR3: CASSHRDRGRETQYF
D: TRBD1
V: TRBV12-3/TRBV12-4
size: -
J: TRBJ2-5

DNA: TGCAGTGCTAGAGATCTTAGCCAAGGGCGCGTATTGAACACTGAAGCTTTCTTT
CDR3: CSARDLSQGRVLNTEAFF
D: -
V: TRBV20-1
size: -
J: TRBJ1-1

DNA: TGTGCCAGCAGTGTAGTGGGAGATACGCAGTATTTT
CDR3: CASSVVGDTQYF
D: -
V: TRBV25-1
size: many
J: TRBJ2-3

DNA: TGTGCCAGCACCTGGGGGGTACTAAAAGGCTACACCTTC
CDR3: CASTWGVLKGYTF
D: -
V: TRBV28
size: -
J: TRBJ1-2

DNA: TGTGCCAGCAGCTTTAGGGGGACAGGACTTCTCGCGAACACCGGGGAGCTGTTTTTT
CDR3: CASSFRGTGLLANTGELFF
D: TRBD1
V: TRBV7-2
size: many
J: TRBJ2-2

DNA: TGCAGCGCCGCCGAGCGGGGACCTTGGGAGACCCAGTACTTC
CDR3: CSAAERGPWETQYF
D: TRBD2
V: TRBV29-1
size: -
J: TRBJ2-5

DNA: TGTGCCAGCAGCCTCACTGATGGACTTCTGGGCATTCAGTACTTC
CDR3: CASSLTDGLLGIQYF
D: -
V: TRBV7-2
size: many
J: TRBJ2-4

DNA: TGTGCCAGCAGCACCCGGACAGGGTGGCAGACCCAGTACTTC
CDR3: CASSTRTGWQTQYF
D: TRBD1
V: TRBV7-8
size: many
J: TRBJ2-5

DNA: TGTGCCAGCACCAAGGCCCTTGTCTCCTACGAGCAGTACTTC
CDR3: CASTKALVSYEQYF
D: -
V: TRBV12-3/TRBV12-4
size: few
J: TRBJ2-7

DNA: TGTGCCAGCAGCTTAGCCGGGGGGGGCCCCGCTAACTATGGCTACACCTTC
CDR3: CASSLAGGGPANYGYTF
D: -
V: TRBV7-2
size: many
J: TRBJ1-2

DNA: TGTGCCAGCAGCCGATTACAGGGGTACGACACTGAAGCTTTCTTT
CDR3: CASSRLQGYDTEAFF
D: TRBD1
V: TRBV14
size: few
J: TRBJ1-1

DNA: TGTGCCAGCAGTTACTCGGGGACCCAGTACTTC
CDR3: CASSYSGTQYF
D: -
V: TRBV6-5
size: -
J: TRBJ2-5

DNA: TGTGCCAGTACCAGTCCTTTCTCTGGAAACACCATATATTTT
CDR3: CASTSPFSGNTIYF
D: -
V: TRBV19
size: few
J: TRBJ1-3

DNA: TGTGCCAGCAGCCCCTACTCGGGAGAGCAGTACTTC
CDR3: CASSPYSGEQYF
D: -
V: TRBV7-9
size: -
J: TRBJ2-7

DNA: TGTGCCAGCAGTGAGCGACCTCCGAACGAAAAACTGTTTTTT
CDR3: CASSERPPNEKLFF
D: -
V: TRBV25-1
size: few
J: TRBJ1-4

DNA: TGTGCCATCAGTGAGTCGGGTGACACCAATCAGCCCCAGCATTTT
CDR3: CAISESGDTNQPQHF
D: -
V: TRBV10-3
size: -
J: TRBJ1-5

DNA: TGTGCCAGCAGTGGGGGACAGGGTCCTTATCAGCCCCAGCATTTT
CDR3: CASSGGQGPYQPQHF
D: TRBD1
V: TRBV2
size: few
J: TRBJ1-5

DNA: TGTGCCAGCAGTGACAGGGGACGGCCCGACTCCTACAATGAGCAGTTCTTC
CDR3: CASSDRGRPDSYNEQFF
D: -
V: TRBV6-1
size: many
J: TRBJ2-1

DNA: TGCAGTGCCCCTCGCCCGACTGGGAGATACAATGAGCAGTTCTTC
CDR3: CSAPRPTGRYNEQFF
D: -
V: TRBV20-1
size: few
J: TRBJ2-1

DNA: TGTGCCAGCAGTTTGCAGGGGATCGACGAGCAGTACTTC
CDR3: CASSLQGIDEQYF
D: -
V: TRBV28
size: many
J: TRBJ2-7

DNA: TGTGCCAGCAGCCTAGCGGGGGGCCTCGGCGAGCAGTACTTC
CDR3: CASSLAGGLGEQYF
D: TRBD2
V: TRBV28
size: -
J: TRBJ2-7

DNA: TGCAGTGCCCCCGGACAGGGGATGAACACTGAAGCTTTCTTT
CDR3: CSAPGQGMNTEAFF
D: TRBD1
V: TRBV20-1
size: few
J: TRBJ1-1

DNA: TGCAGCGCCTCGGACAGTTTCTCGGGGGAAAAACTGTTTTTT
CDR3: CSASDSFSGEKLFF
D: -
V: TRBV29-1
size: few
J: TRBJ1-4

DNA: TGTGTCAGCAGCTTGGATTGGCAGGGCTATGGCTACACCTTC
CDR3: CVSSLDWQGYGYTF
D: -
V: TRBV5-4
size: once
J: TRBJ1-2

DNA: TGTGCCAGCAGCCCGGGGGAACTAGCGGCAGATACGCAGTATTTT
CDR3: CASSPGELAADTQYF
D: TRBD2
V: TRBV3-1
size: -
J: TRBJ2-3